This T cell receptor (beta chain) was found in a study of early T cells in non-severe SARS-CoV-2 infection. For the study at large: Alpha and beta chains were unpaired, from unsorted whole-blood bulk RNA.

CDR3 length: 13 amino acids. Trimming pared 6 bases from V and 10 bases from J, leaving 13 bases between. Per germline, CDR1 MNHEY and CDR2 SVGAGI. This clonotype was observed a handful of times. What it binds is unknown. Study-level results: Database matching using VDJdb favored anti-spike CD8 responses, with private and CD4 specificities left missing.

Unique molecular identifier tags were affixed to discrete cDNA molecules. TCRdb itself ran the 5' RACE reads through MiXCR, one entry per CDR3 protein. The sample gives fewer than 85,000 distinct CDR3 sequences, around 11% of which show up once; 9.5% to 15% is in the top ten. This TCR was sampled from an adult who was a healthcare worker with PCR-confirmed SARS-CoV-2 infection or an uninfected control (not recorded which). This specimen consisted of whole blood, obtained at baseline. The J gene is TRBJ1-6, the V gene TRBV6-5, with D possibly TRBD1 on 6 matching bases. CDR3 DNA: TGTGCCAGCAGCCCTGACAGGAGATCACCCCTCCACTTT. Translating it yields CASSPDRRSPLHF.